These 7 T cell receptor beta chains were all obtained from the same sample, sequenced in a study of preoperative IRX-2 immunotherapy in early breast cancer. Assay used: immunoSEQ multiplex PCR; TCRdb lists only in-frame clones, some missing. The table records roughly 25,000 clones, 75% to 80% of them present only once. Indicated treatment: preoperative locoregional IRX-2 cytokine immunotherapy. This specimen consisted of lymph node tissue, obtained before IRX-2 immunotherapy. The receptors stem from a human donor with breast cancer.

The chain carries TRBV6-8 and TRBJ1-2; D remains ambiguous. Germline lookup yields CDR1 MNHGY and CDR2 SAAAGT. CDR3 length equals 14 residues. Trimming pared 5 bases from V and 4 bases from J, leaving 14 bases between. The DNA for the CDR3 is TGTGCCAGCAGTGGTAGGACGGATTTCTATGGCTACACCTTC. Translated: CASSGRTDFYGYTF.

Here the CDR3 DNA reads TGTGCCAGCTTAAGCTCTACGGATAGCTCCTACGAGCAGTACTTC. This gives the protein CASLSSTDSSYEQYF. V gene TRBV18 combines with J gene TRBJ2-7; no definite D call. This CDR3 contains 15 residues. V shed 7 bases and J shed 0 bases, with 16 bases lying between them. Germline values: CDR1 KGHSH, CDR2 LQKENI.

This clone was seen once. The chain links TRBV18 to TRBJ1-1; perhaps TRBD1 as D (6 bases). The CDR3 runs 15 residues. Germline values: CDR1 KGHSH, CDR2 LQKENI. Trimming removed 2 bases at V and 3 bases at J, with 13 bases between. CDR3: CASSPNWGADTEAFF. The DNA for the CDR3 is TGTGCCAGCTCACCAAATTGGGGGGCTGACACTGAAGCTTTCTTT.

The chain is built from TRBV6-8 and TRBJ1-3, with D unresolved. V lost 0 bases to trimming and J lost 3 bases, with 12 bases between them. The CDR3 length is 16 residues. Germline CDR1 is MNHGY and CDR2 is SAAAGT. The CDR3 sequence is CASSYSDRVFGNTIYF. In DNA form, the CDR3 reads TGTGCCAGCAGTTACTCCGATAGGGTGTTTGGAAACACCATATATTTT.

V gene TRBV1 combines with J gene TRBJ2-7. TRBV1 counts as a pseudogene. CDR3 length: 15 residues. The CDR3 sequence: CASSQGVGREYEQYF. CDR3 sequence (DNA): TGCGCCAGCAGCCAAGGTGTAGGCAGGGAGTACGAGCAGTACTTC.

This clone was detected only a few times. The chain employs TRBV6-8 and TRBJ1-2, with D tentatively TRBD1 (6 bases). The CDR3 contains 15 residues. Between the trimmed V and J ends, which lost 10 bases and 1 base, there was a span of 19 bases. Germline lookup yields CDR1 MNHGY and CDR2 SAAAGT. The CDR3 loop is CAIRGTGQINYGYTF. The DNA for the CDR3 is TGTGCCATCAGGGGTACAGGACAGATTAACTATGGCTACACCTTC.

This clone has just one count. The gene calls are TRBV6-8 and TRBJ1-1; the match to TRBD1 covers 8 bases. This CDR3 contains 15 residues. Germline lookup yields CDR1 MNHGY and CDR2 SAAAGT. Losses at the gene ends were 2 bases for V and 6 bases for J; bases not matched to a gene: 8. The CDR3 reads CASSYAGQGWAEAFF. The CDR3 bases are TGTGCCAGCAGTTACGCCGGACAGGGTTGGGCTGAAGCTTTCTTT.